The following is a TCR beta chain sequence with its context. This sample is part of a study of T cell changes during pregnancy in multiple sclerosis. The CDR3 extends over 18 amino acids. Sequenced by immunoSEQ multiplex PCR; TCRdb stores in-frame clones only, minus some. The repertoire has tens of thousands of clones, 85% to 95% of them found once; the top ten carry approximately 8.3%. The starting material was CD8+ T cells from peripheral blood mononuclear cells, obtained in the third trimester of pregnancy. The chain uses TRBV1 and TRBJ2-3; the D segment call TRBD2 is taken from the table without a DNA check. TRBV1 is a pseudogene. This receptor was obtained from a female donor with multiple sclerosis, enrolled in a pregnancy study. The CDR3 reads CTSSHRGLAGGLSDTQYF. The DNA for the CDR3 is TGCACCAGCAGCCACCGGGGACTAGCGGGGGGGTTGTCAGATACGCAGTATTTT.